These 20 T cell receptor beta chains originate from one sample sequenced in a study of cytomegalovirus exposure and HLA in healthy donors. 13 Jbeta primers and 60 Vbeta primers were used for the PCR. The method was immunoSEQ multiplex PCR; TCRdb's version includes in-frame clones alone and lacks a portion of them. This repertoire shows tens of thousands of clones, approximately 92% found once; its top ten account for about 12%. The specimen sequenced was PBMCs. The receptor source for this set is a woman aged 25 to 39 in good health and CMV-seropositive.

The chain has TRBV5-1 and TRBJ2-7; TRBD2 agrees at 12 bases. Germline V gene data show CDR1 as SGHRS and CDR2 as YFSETQ. This CDR3 is built from 16 residues. V lost 4 bases, J lost 7 bases, and 12 bases stayed unmatched. The CDR3 loop reads CASSPSSGRDYREQYF. The CDR3 nucleotides are TGCGCCAGCAGCCCCTCTAGCGGGAGGGATTATCGAGAGCAGTACTTC.

This clone was counted once. The chain combines TRBV9 with TRBJ1-2; weak D call: TRBD1 (5 bases). Germline V gene data show CDR1 as SGDLS and CDR2 as YYNGEE. CDR3 length: 12 amino acids. V lost 5 bases to trimming and J lost 0 bases, with 5 bases between them. This CDR3 reads CASRDTNYGYTF. CDR3 in DNA: TGTGCCAGCAGGGACACTAACTATGGCTACACCTTC.

This sequence joins TRBV11-1 and TRBJ2-1; 10 positions agree with TRBD2. This CDR3 spans 15 amino acids. V was clipped by 4 bases and J by 6 bases; unmatched bases: 6. Germline-derived CDR1 and CDR2 are SGHAT and FQDESV (reference sequence). DNA of the CDR3: TGTGCCAGCAGCTCCTTAGCGGGAGGTTTCAATGAGCAGTTCTTC. It codes for CASSSLAGGFNEQFF.

This clone was seen only once. V usage is TRBV30 and J usage is TRBJ2-3, with 12 positions matching TRBD2. V shed 0 bases and J 6 bases; nucleotides not matched to a gene: 7. There are 16 residues in the CDR3. Germline lookup yields CDR1 GTSNPN and CDR2 SVGIG (reference sequence). CDR3 loop: CAWSVALAGGPDTQYF. The CDR3 DNA reads TGTGCCTGGAGTGTAGCGCTAGCGGGAGGGCCGGATACGCAGTATTTT.

The J gene is TRBJ2-7, the V gene TRBV19; 9 nucleotides align to TRBD2. The V segment lost 5 bases and the J segment 5 bases; nucleotides outside the gene matches: 19. The CDR3 is 18 amino acids. The V gene's germline CDR1 is LNHDA and CDR2 SQIVND (reference sequence). DNA of the CDR3: TGTGCCAGTAGTTCCCACCTTTGGGGCGGGAGGGGCCTCGACGAGCAGTACTTC. This gives the protein CASSSHLWGGRGLDEQYF.

The CDR3 here is CASSGRDRGVVISGANVLTF. CDR3 bases: TGTGCCAGCAGTGGCCGGGACAGGGGGGTGGTGATATCTGGGGCCAACGTCCTGACTTTC. The chain recombines TRBV6-1 with TRBJ2-6; 11 nucleotides agree with TRBD1. V gave up 4 bases and J gave up 1 base; unmatched junction bases: 12. This CDR3 spans 20 amino acids. Germline V gives CDR1 MNHNS, CDR2 SASEGT.

The chain links TRBV30 to TRBJ2-1; 9 bases agree with TRBD2. Germline trimming cut 0 bases from V and 4 bases from J; bases unmatched to any gene: 4. Germline lookup yields CDR1 GTSNPN and CDR2 SVGIG (reference sequence). The CDR3 runs 15 residues. The CDR3 reads CAWSVETSGYNEQFF. As DNA, the CDR3 is TGTGCCTGGAGTGTTGAGACTAGCGGATACAATGAGCAGTTCTTC.

The CDR3 nucleotides are TGCGCCAGCAGCTTGGGAGGCCAGGGGTTGAATGAGCAGTTCTTC. As protein: CASSLGGQGLNEQFF. V is TRBV5-1 and J is TRBJ2-1, with D possibly being TRBD1 (6 bases). CDR3 length equals 15 residues. V shed 0 bases and J shed 7 bases, with 14 bases lying between them. Germline loops: CDR1 SGHRS, CDR2 YFSETQ.

J is TRBJ2-5 and V is TRBV7-9; TRBD1 aligns across 9 bases. The V segment lost 5 bases and the J segment 2 bases; nucleotides outside the gene matches: 6. The CDR3 runs to 15 residues. Looked up from germline, CDR1 is SEHNR and CDR2 is FQNEAQ (reference sequence). The CDR3 coding sequence is TGTGCCAGCAGCCGAATCGGACAGGGGCAAGAGACCCAGTACTTC. Translation gives CASSRIGQGQETQYF.

This sequence joins TRBV5-1 and TRBJ2-7, with TRBD1 as a possible D gene (6 bases). This CDR3 region has 13 residues. Germline-derived CDR1 and CDR2 are SGHRS and YFSETQ. V was pared by 5 bases and J by 2 bases, with 11 bases between. CDR3 sequence reads: CASSPGQTYEQYF. The CDR3 DNA follows: TGCGCCAGCAGTCCCGGACAGACCTACGAGCAGTACTTC.

The CDR3 DNA is TGTGCCAGTAGTATATCCGACAGGCTTAATCAGCCCCAGCATTTT. It yields the protein CASSISDRLNQPQHF. The chain couples TRBV19 to TRBJ1-5; TRBD1 might be the D (6 bases). The CDR3 is 15 amino acids. Trimming removed 2 bases at V and 4 bases at J, with 12 bases between. Germline V gene lookup returns CDR1 LNHDA and CDR2 SQIVND (reference sequence).

The rearrangement joins TRBV2 to TRBJ2-7, with TRBD1 as a possible D gene (6 bases). Per the germline V gene, CDR1 is SNHLY and CDR2 is FYNNEI. The CDR3 spans 14 residues. Trimming took off 8 bases at V and 2 bases at J, with 16 bases between the two ends. This CDR3 reads CASLRQAKTYEQYF. The CDR3 bases are TGTGCCAGCCTTAGACAGGCGAAAACCTACGAGCAGTACTTC.

The J gene is TRBJ2-5, the V gene TRBV7-9, with a tentative D call TRBD1 (6 bases). The CDR3 consists of 16 residues. The V and J ends lost 4 bases and 4 bases respectively, with 19 bases between them. The V gene's germline CDR1 is SEHNR and CDR2 FQNEAQ (reference sequence). The CDR3 here is CASSSPMGHQSETQYF. Here the CDR3 DNA reads TGTGCCAGCAGCTCCCCCATGGGACACCAGTCAGAGACCCAGTACTTC.

This chain links TRBV5-1 with TRBJ2-1; a possible D gene is TRBD2 (5 bases). The ends were cut back, 4 bases at V and 4 bases at J, with 9 bases in the middle. The CDR3 is 13 residues long. Per the germline V gene, CDR1 is SGHRS and CDR2 is YFSETQ. The CDR3 protein is CASSISEYNEQFF. The CDR3 DNA sequence: TGCGCCAGCAGCATTAGCGAGTACAATGAGCAGTTCTTC.

The chain joins TRBV7-8 to TRBJ1-1; D may be TRBD1 (6 bases). Per germline, CDR1 SGHVS and CDR2 FQNEAQ. The CDR3 totals 14 residues. Trimming removed 5 bases from V and 5 bases from J, with 15 bases in between. The CDR3 here is CASSPGGRETEAFF. CDR3 nucleotides: TGTGCCAGCAGCCCTGGGGGGCGGGAGACTGAAGCTTTCTTT.

The chain employs TRBV6-5 and TRBJ1-1; D unresolved. V lost 8 bases to trimming and J lost 1 base, with 14 bases between them. The CDR3 length is 14 residues. Germline V gives CDR1 MNHEY, CDR2 SVGAGI. In DNA form, the CDR3 reads TGTGCCAGCCGCCCTCTAAAGAAGAACACTGAAGCTTTCTTT. Amino acids: CASRPLKKNTEAFF.

V is TRBV5-1 and J is TRBJ1-1; no firm D call. V lost 4 bases and J 5 bases, leaving 21 bases between the germline ends. Germline V gene lookup returns CDR1 SGHRS and CDR2 YFSETQ. The CDR3 spans 16 residues. This CDR3 reads CASSHSGREKSTEAFF. The DNA for the CDR3 is TGCGCCAGCAGCCACTCTGGGAGGGAGAAATCGACTGAAGCTTTCTTT.

The rearrangement uses TRBV2 and TRBJ2-7; D gene unclear. The ends were cut back, 4 bases at V and 3 bases at J, with 16 bases in the middle. The germline gives CDR1 SNHLY, CDR2 FYNNEI. CDR3 length: 15 amino acids. CDR3 DNA: TGTGCCAGCAGTGGCCCTTTCGACATAGACTACGAGCAGTACTTC. Translated: CASSGPFDIDYEQYF.

This clone was picked up one time. This sequence joins TRBV10-1 and TRBJ2-3, with 7 bases fitting TRBD2. The junction had 12 bases not matched to a gene; V was cut back by 6 bases and J by 3 bases. The CDR3 runs 16 residues. In germline, CDR1 is WNHNN, CDR2 SYGVQD (reference sequence). The CDR3 coding sequence is TGCGCCAGCAGCCCGGTACGCGGGAGTTTAACAGATACGCAGTATTTT. Translation gives CASSPVRGSLTDTQYF.

The rearrangement links TRBV27 to TRBJ1-2, with 8 bases identical to TRBD1. Trimming cost V 0 bases and J 6 bases; bases outside gene matches: 3. This CDR3 region has 14 residues. Germline loops: CDR1 MNHEY, CDR2 SMNVEV (reference sequence). The CDR3 here is CASSLSTTGDGYTF. The CDR3 DNA reads as TGTGCCAGCAGTTTATCCACGACAGGGGATGGCTACACCTTC.